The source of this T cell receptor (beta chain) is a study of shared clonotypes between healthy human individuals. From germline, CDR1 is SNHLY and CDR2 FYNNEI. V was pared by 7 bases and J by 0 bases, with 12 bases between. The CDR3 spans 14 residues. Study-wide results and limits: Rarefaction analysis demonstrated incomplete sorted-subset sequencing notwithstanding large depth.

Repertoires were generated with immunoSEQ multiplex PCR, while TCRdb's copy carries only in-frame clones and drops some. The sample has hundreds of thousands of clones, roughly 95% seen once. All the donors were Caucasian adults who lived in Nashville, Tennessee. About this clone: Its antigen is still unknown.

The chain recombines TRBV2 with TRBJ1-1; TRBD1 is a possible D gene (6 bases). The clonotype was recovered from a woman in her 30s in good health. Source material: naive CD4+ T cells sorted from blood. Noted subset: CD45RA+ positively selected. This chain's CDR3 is CASTWQGMNTEAFF. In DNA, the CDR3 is TGTGCCAGCACGTGGCAGGGGATGAACACTGAAGCTTTCTTT.